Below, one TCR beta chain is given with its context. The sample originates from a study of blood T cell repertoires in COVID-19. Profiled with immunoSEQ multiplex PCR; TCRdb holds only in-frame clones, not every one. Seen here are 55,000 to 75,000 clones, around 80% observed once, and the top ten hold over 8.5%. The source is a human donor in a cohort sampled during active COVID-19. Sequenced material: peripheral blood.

CDR3 protein: CASSSGQGAYNEQFF. CDR3 nucleotides: TGTGCCAGCAGCTCGGGACAGGGGGCCTACAATGAGCAGTTCTTC. V is TRBV11-2 and J is TRBJ2-1; 11 positions match TRBD1. Germline CDR1 reads SGHAT; CDR2 reads FQNNGV. J lost 2 bases, V lost 4 bases, and 1 base had no gene match. The CDR3 is made up of 15 amino acids.